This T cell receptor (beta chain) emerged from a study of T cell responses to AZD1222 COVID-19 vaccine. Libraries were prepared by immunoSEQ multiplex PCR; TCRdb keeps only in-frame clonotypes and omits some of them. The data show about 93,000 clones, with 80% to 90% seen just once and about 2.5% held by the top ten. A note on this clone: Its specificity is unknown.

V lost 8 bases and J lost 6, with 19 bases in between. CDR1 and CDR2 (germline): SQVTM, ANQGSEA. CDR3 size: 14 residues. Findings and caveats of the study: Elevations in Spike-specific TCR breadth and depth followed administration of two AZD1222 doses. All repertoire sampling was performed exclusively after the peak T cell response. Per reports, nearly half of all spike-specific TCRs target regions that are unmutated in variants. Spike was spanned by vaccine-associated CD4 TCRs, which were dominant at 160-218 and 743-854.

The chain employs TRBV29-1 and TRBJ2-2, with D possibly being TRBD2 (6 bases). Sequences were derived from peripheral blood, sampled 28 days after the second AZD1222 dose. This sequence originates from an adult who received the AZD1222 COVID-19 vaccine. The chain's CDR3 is CSPRDLDRSGELFF. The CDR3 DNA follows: TGCAGCCCGCGGGACCTAGACCGTTCCGGGGAGCTGTTTTTT.